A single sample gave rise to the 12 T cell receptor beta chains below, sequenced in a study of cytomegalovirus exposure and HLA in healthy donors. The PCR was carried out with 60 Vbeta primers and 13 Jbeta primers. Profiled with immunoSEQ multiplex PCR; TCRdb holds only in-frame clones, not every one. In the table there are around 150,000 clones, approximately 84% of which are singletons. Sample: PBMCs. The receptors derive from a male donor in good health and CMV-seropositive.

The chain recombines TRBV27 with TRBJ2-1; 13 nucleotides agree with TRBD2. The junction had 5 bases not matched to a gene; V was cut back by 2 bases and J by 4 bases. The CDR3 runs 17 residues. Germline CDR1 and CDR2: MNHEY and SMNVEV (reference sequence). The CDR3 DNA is TGTGCCAGCAGTTTAAGGACTAGCGGGAGTTCGTACAATGAGCAGTTCTTC. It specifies CASSLRTSGSSYNEQFF.

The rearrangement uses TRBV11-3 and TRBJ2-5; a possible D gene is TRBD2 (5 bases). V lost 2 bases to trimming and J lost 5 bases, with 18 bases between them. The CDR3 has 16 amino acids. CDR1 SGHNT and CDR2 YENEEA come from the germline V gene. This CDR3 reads CASSLNGVGSSETQYF. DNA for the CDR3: TGTGCCAGCAGCTTAAACGGGGTGGGGAGTTCCGAGACCCAGTACTTC.

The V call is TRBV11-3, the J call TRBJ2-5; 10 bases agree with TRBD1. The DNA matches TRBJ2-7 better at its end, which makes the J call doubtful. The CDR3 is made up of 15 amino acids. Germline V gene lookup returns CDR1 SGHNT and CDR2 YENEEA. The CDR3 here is CASSAGTGASYEQYF. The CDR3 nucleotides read TGTGCCAGCAGCGCCGGGACAGGGGCTTCCTACGAGCAGTACTTC.

CDR3 region: CASSQDYRGRDGYTF. The CDR3 DNA reads as TGTGCCAGCAGCCAAGACTACAGGGGGCGAGATGGCTACACCTTC. The gene calls are TRBV14 and TRBJ1-2; 9 bases line up with TRBD1. V shed 0 bases and J 6 bases; nucleotides not matched to a gene: 5. The CDR3 covers 15 residues. Germline V gene lookup returns CDR1 SGHDN and CDR2 FVKESK.

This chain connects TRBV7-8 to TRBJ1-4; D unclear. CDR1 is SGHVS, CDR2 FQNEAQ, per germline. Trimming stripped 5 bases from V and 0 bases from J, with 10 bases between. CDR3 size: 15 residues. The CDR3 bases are TGTGCCAGCAGCGCAAACCGGGCAACTAATGAAAAACTGTTTTTT. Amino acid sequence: CASSANRATNEKLFF. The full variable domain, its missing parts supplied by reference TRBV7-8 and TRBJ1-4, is GAGVSQSPRYKVAKRGQDVALRCDPISGHVSLFWYQQALGQGPEFLTYFQNEAQLDKSGLPSDRFFAERPEGSVSTLKIQRTQQEDSAVYLCASSANRATNEKLFFGSGTQLSVL.

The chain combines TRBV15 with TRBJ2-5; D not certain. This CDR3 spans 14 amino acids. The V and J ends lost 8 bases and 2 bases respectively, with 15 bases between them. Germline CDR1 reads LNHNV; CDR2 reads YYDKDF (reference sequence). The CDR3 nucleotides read TGTGCCACCGGTAGAGGACCCGGGCAAGAGACCCAGTACTTC. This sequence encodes CATGRGPGQETQYF. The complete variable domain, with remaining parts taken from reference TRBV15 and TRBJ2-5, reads DAMVIQNPRYQVTQFGKPVTLSCSQTLNHNVMYWYQQKSSQAPKLLFHYYDKDFNNEADTPDNFQSRRPNTSFCFLDIRSPGLGDTAMYLCATGRGPGQETQYFGPGTRLLVL.

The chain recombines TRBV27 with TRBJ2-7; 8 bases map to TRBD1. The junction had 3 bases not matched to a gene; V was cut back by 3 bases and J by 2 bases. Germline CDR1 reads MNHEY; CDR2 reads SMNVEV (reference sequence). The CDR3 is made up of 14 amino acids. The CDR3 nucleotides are TGTGCCAGCAGTTTCTCGGGACAGGCCTACGAGCAGTACTTC. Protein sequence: CASSFSGQAYEQYF.

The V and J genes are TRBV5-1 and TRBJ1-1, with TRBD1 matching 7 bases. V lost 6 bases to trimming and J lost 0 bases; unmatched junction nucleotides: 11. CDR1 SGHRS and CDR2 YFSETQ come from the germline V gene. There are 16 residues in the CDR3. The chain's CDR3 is CASTKGQVGMNTEAFF. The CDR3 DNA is TGCGCCAGCACCAAAGGACAGGTTGGGATGAACACTGAAGCTTTCTTT.

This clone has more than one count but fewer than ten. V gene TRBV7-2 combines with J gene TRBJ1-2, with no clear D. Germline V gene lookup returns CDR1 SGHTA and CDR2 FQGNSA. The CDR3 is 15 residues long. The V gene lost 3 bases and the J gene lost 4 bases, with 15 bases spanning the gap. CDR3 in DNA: TGTGCCAGCAGCTTTGGGTCTTCCCGGGGCTATGGCTACACCTTC. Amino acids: CASSFGSSRGYGYTF.

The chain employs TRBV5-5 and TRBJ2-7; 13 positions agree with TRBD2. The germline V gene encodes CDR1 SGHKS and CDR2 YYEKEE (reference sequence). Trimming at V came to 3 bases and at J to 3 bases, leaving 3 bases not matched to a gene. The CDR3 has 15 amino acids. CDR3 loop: CASSYWTSGGYEQYF. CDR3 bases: TGTGCCAGCAGCTACTGGACTAGCGGGGGCTACGAGCAGTACTTC.

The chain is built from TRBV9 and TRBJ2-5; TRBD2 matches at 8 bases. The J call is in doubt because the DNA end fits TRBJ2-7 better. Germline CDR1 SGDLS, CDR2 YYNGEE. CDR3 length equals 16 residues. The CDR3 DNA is TGTGCCAGCAGCGTAGGGGCTAGCGGGTTATCCTACGAGCAGTACTTC. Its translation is CASSVGASGLSYEQYF.

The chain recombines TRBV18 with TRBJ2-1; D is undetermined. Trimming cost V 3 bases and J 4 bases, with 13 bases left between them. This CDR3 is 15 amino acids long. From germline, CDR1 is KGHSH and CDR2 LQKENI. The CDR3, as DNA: TGTGCCAGCTCACCTTGGCGGCCGGCTTACAATGAGCAGTTCTTC. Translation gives CASSPWRPAYNEQFF.